Below, 16 T cell receptor beta chains from the same sample are listed, as sequenced in a study of OX40 agonist ivuxolimab in advanced cancers. The data were produced by immunoSEQ multiplex PCR, yet TCRdb's version contains in-frame clones alone and is incomplete. The table lists tens of thousands of clones, around 83% of them singletons, with about 1.2% in the top ten. This specimen consisted of CD4+ or CD8+ T cells sorted from blood, obtained in a trial of the OX40 agonist ivuxolimab. Receptors were obtained from an adult with an advanced solid tumor such as melanoma, head and neck, liver or kidney cancer.

The gene calls are TRBV2 and TRBJ1-3, with TRBD1 as a possible D gene (6 bases). This CDR3 comprises 14 residues. Trimming shortened V by 1 base and J by 2 bases, and 6 bases separated the two germline ends. Germline CDR1 and CDR2: SNHLY and FYNNEI. The CDR3 coding sequence is TGTGCCAGCAGTGAAGACAGGGCTGGAAACACCATATATTTT. The encoded protein is CASSEDRAGNTIYF. The full variable domain, with the rest looked up from reference TRBV2 and TRBJ1-3, is EPEVTQTPSHQVTQMGQEVILRCVPISNHLYFYWYRQILGQKVEFLVSFYNNEISEKSEIFDDQFSVERPDGSNFTLKIRSTKLEDSAMYFCASSEDRAGNTIYFGEGSWLTVV.

The genes are TRBV4-1 and TRBJ2-1; TRBD1 matches 7 bases. Per germline, CDR1 MGHRA and CDR2 YSYEKL. CDR3 length: 16 residues. With V trimmed by 0 bases and J by 10 bases, 12 bases remained unmatched. CDR3 sequence (DNA): TGCGCCAGCAGCCAAGAAGGTAGCCACATAGGGGGCGAGCAGTTCTTC. Protein sequence: CASSQEGSHIGGEQFF.

The genes are TRBV30 and TRBJ2-7, with D perhaps TRBD2 (5 bases). The CDR3 is 12 residues long. CDR1 is GTSNPN and CDR2 is SVGIG in the germline V gene (reference sequence). V lost 2 bases to trimming and J lost 6 bases, with 11 bases between them. In DNA form, the CDR3 reads TGTGCCTGGAGTTCGAGGGTTTTCGAGCAGTACTTC. This encodes CAWSSRVFEQYF.

This clone was counted only a few times. The chain is built from TRBV4-2 and TRBJ1-2, with TRBD1 matching over 8 bases. Germline V gene data show CDR1 as LGHNA and CDR2 as YNFKEQ. This CDR3 has 15 amino acids. Trimming cost V 2 bases and J 5 bases; bases outside gene matches: 7. The CDR3 coding sequence is TGTGCCAGCAGCCAAAGGCAGGGGGCGAGTTATGGCTACACCTTC. Encoded protein: CASSQRQGASYGYTF.

This clone was detected a few times. The chain uses TRBV2 and TRBJ1-5, with 7 positions matching TRBD1. The V gene's germline CDR1 is SNHLY and CDR2 FYNNEI. The CDR3 has 16 residues. Losses at the gene ends were 1 base for V and 2 bases for J; bases not matched to a gene: 5. In DNA, the CDR3 is TGTGCCAGCAGTGAAGTAGGGGGCATGGGCAATCAGCCCCAGCATTTT. This codes for CASSEVGGMGNQPQHF.

The chain links TRBV7-2 to TRBJ2-4; 8 nucleotides line up with TRBD2. CDR1 is SGHTA, CDR2 FQGNSA, per germline. The length of the CDR3 is 16 residues. V was clipped by 5 bases and J by 2 bases; unmatched bases: 8. The CDR3 reads CASSLQRGISKNIQYF. The CDR3 bases are TGTGCCAGCAGCCTACAGCGGGGGATCTCCAAAAACATTCAGTACTTC.

The chain couples TRBV28 to TRBJ2-7; TRBD2 matches at 9 bases. The CDR3 length is 15 residues. The trim removed 5 bases at V and 1 base at J, leaving 6 bases unmatched. From germline, CDR1 is MDHEN and CDR2 SYDVKM. In DNA, the CDR3 is TGTGCCAGCAGTCAGGCGGGGGGGGCATCCTACGAGCAGTACTTC. The encoded protein is CASSQAGGASYEQYF.

This clone was found once. This chain connects TRBV13 to TRBJ1-4, with D perhaps matching TRBD1 (5 bases). V lost 2 bases to trimming and J lost 8 bases, with 12 bases between them. CDR3 length: 14 residues. Germline V CDR1 and CDR2: PRHDT, FYEKMQ (reference sequence). CDR3 bases: TGTGCCAGCAGCTTACAGGGTGGGGAAGAAAAACTGTTTTTT. This translates into CASSLQGGEEKLFF.

J is TRBJ1-5 and V is TRBV5-5, with TRBD1 identical over 8 bases. Germline values: CDR1 SGHKS, CDR2 YYEKEE (reference sequence). This CDR3 has 15 residues. V was clipped by 3 bases and J by 6 bases; unmatched bases: 8. The CDR3 region has the DNA TGTGCCAGCAGCTCCTACGGACAGGGTGGTCAGCCCCAGCATTTT. Its protein product is CASSSYGQGGQPQHF.

To note about this clone: The junction and the germline gene differ at one end; a read error may be behind it. This chain connects TRBV5-4 to TRBJ2-7; no clear D gene. Germline V lookup: CDR1 SGHNT, CDR2 YYREEE (reference sequence). The CDR3 is made up of 12 amino acids. CDR3 residues: CATSTRLGEQYF. The DNA of the CDR3 is TGTGCCACCAGCACAAGACTGGGGGAGCAGTACTTC.

V gene TRBV10-1 combines with J gene TRBJ2-3; TRBD1 matches 10 bases. CDR1 is WNHNN and CDR2 is SYGVQD in the germline V gene (reference sequence). The CDR3 loop spans 16 amino acids. Trimming cost V 3 bases and J 6 bases; bases outside gene matches: 9. This chain's CDR3 is CASSESRGTGADTQYF. DNA of the CDR3: TGCGCCAGCAGTGAAAGTCGGGGGACAGGGGCGGATACGCAGTATTTT.

The chain employs TRBV6-5 and TRBJ1-4, with unresolved D. Trimming removed 2 bases from V and 5 bases from J, with 12 bases in between. From germline, CDR1 is MNHEY and CDR2 SVGAGI. This CDR3 has 15 residues. The CDR3 DNA follows: TGTGCCAGCAGTTACGATGGCAGGTCGAATGAAAAACTGTTTTTT. Protein: CASSYDGRSNEKLFF.

This chain uses TRBV10-3 with TRBJ1-2, with 8 bases matching TRBD1. The CDR3 spans 16 residues. Germline CDR1 reads ENHRY; CDR2 reads SYGVKD. After removal of 6 bases from V and 6 bases from J, the junction contained 15 bases not matched to a gene. The CDR3 loop reads CAISLGQDLSRDGYTF. The CDR3 DNA reads TGTGCCATCAGCCTGGGACAGGACCTATCGAGGGATGGCTACACCTTC.

This sequence joins TRBV7-9 and TRBJ1-1, with a weak D call TRBD1 (6 bases). CDR1 is SEHNR, CDR2 FQNEAQ, per germline (reference sequence). The V and J ends lost 3 bases and 2 bases respectively, with 13 bases between them. The CDR3 length is 15 residues. This CDR3 is CASSFLSQGNTEAFF. CDR3 coding DNA: TGTGCCAGCAGCTTCCTCTCACAGGGAAACACTGAAGCTTTCTTT.

The CDR3 DNA is TGTGCCAGCAGTCGCCTCTCGGGCCGATCCTACAATGAGCAGTTCTTC. Translation: CASSRLSGRSYNEQFF. V usage is TRBV27 and J usage is TRBJ2-1; D is uncertain. Trimming shortened V by 5 bases and J by 1 base, and 15 bases separated the two germline ends. CDR1 and CDR2 (germline): MNHEY, SMNVEV (reference sequence). This CDR3 comprises 16 residues.

For the CDR3, the DNA is TGCGCCAGCAGCCAAGGTTTCGGGGTAGGGTATGGCTACACCTTC. It encodes CASSQGFGVGYGYTF. This chain connects TRBV4-1 to TRBJ1-2, with D unclear. The germline V gene encodes CDR1 MGHRA and CDR2 YSYEKL. The ends were cut back, 1 base at V and 5 bases at J, with 14 bases in the middle. The CDR3 length is 15 residues.